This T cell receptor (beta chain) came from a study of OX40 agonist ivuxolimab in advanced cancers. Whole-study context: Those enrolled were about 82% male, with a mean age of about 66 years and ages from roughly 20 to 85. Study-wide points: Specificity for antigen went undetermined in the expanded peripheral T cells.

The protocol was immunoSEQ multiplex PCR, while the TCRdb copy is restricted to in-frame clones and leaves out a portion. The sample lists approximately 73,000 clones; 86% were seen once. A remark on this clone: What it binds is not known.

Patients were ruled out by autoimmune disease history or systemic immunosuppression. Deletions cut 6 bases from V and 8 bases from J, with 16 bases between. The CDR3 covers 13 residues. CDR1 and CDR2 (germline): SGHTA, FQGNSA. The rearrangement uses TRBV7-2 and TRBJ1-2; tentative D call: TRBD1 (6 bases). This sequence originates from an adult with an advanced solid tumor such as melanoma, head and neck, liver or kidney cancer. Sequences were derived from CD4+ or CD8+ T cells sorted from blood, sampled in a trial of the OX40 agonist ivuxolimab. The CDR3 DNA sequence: TGTGCCAGCAGTCGAGGGGGGTCTGAGGGCTACACCTTC. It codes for CASSRGGSEGYTF. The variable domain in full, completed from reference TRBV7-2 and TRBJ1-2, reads GAGVSQSPSNKVTEKGKDVELRCDPISGHTALYWYRQSLGQGLEFLIYFQGNSAPDKSGLPSDRFSAERTGGSVSTLTIQRTQQEDSAVYLCASSRGGSEGYTFGSGTRLTVV.